The present entry profiles one TCR beta chain with its context. Its antigen is unknown. Only in-frame clones appear in the TCRdb table, and some are missing; sequencing was by immunoSEQ multiplex PCR. Here the sample spans 20,000 or so clones, around 78% being singletons. Germline CDR1 reads MNHEY; CDR2 reads SMNVEV (reference sequence). Germline trimming cut 0 bases from V and 3 bases from J; bases unmatched to any gene: 4. The CDR3 is 15 residues long. The source of the sample is a study of OX40 agonist ivuxolimab in advanced cancers. Study-wide background: Hepatocellular carcinoma, melanoma, renal cell or head and neck cancer occurred in dose-escalation patients. A history of anti-PD-1, anti-PD-L1 or anti-CTLA-4 therapy was acceptable, and over 30% had some.

Whole-study results and caveats: Expanded clones tended on average to be more numerous among CD8+ T cells than CD4+.

Patients with autoimmune history or systemic immunosuppression were excluded. This chain links TRBV27 with TRBJ1-1, with TRBD1 matching 7 bases. The source of this sequence is an adult with an advanced solid tumor such as melanoma, head and neck, liver or kidney cancer. The specimen comprised CD4+ or CD8+ T cells sorted from blood, sampled in a trial of the OX40 agonist ivuxolimab. The CDR3 nucleotides are TGTGCCAGCAGTTTATCGAACAGGGGTGACACTGAAGCTTTCTTT. It codes for CASSLSNRGDTEAFF.